Shown below are 7 T cell receptor beta chains from a single sample sequenced in a study of blood T cell repertoires in COVID-19. The repertoire was sequenced with immunoSEQ multiplex PCR; TCRdb's copy has only in-frame clones and lacks some. Here the sample spans fewer than 200,000 clones, just under 90% being singletons. The sample taken for sequencing was peripheral blood. The receptors were sampled from a woman aged 70-85 years with COVID-19, enrolled during active disease.

This clone was seen only a few times. The genes are TRBV7-3 and TRBJ1-5; the D gene is possibly TRBD1 (6 bases). The CDR3 is made up of 13 amino acids. V was trimmed by 5 bases and J by 5 bases, leaving 10 bases between them. CDR1 SGHTA and CDR2 FQGTGA come from the germline V gene. As DNA, the CDR3 is TGTGCCAGCAGCCGAAACAGGGATCAGCCCCAGCATTTT. Protein sequence: CASSRNRDQPQHF.

The sample holds one count of this clone. V is TRBV30 and J is TRBJ2-3; 10 bases match TRBD1. Germline CDR1 GTSNPN, CDR2 SVGIG (reference sequence). This CDR3 has 16 residues. V was clipped by 3 bases and J by 1 base; unmatched bases: 7. In nucleotides, the CDR3 is TGTGCCTGGAGCGCGAAGGACAGGGGGGGCACAGATACGCAGTATTTT. Protein product: CAWSAKDRGGTDTQYF.

The CDR3 DNA follows: TGTGCCAGCAGCTTCAGGGGGGCGAACACTGAAGCTTTCTTT. Amino acids: CASSFRGANTEAFF. The rearrangement links TRBV11-3 to TRBJ1-1; 7 bases are shared with TRBD1. Germline assignment: CDR1 SGHNT and CDR2 YENEEA. With V trimmed by 3 bases and J by 1 base, 2 bases remained unmatched. The CDR3 extends over 14 amino acids.

V and J are TRBV5-1 and TRBJ1-3; 7 bases agree with TRBD1. Trimming at V came to 1 base and at J to 4 bases, leaving 2 bases not matched to a gene. Germline CDR1 and CDR2: SGHRS and YFSETQ. This CDR3 is built from 14 residues. This CDR3 reads CASSLTGEGNTIYF. In nucleotides, the CDR3 is TGCGCCAGCAGCTTGACAGGGGAAGGAAACACCATATATTTT.

This clone was counted between two and nine times. V and J are TRBV6-5 and TRBJ2-5; TRBD1 agrees at 9 bases. V shed 7 bases, J shed 5 bases, and the junction held 8 bases outside the gene matches. CDR3 size: 14 residues. CDR1 MNHEY and CDR2 SVGAGI come from the germline V gene. CDR3 residues: CASTQDRGWETQYF. Here the CDR3 DNA reads TGTGCCAGCACCCAGGACAGGGGTTGGGAGACCCAGTACTTC.

V usage is TRBV6-1 and J usage is TRBJ2-3; tentatively, D is TRBD2 (6 bases). Germline values: CDR1 MNHNS, CDR2 SASEGT. The V gene lost 5 bases and the J gene lost 0 bases, with 12 bases spanning the gap. The CDR3 has 15 amino acids. The CDR3 reads CASSFLGGSTDTQYF. CDR3 nucleotide sequence: TGTGCCAGCAGTTTTCTCGGGGGAAGCACAGATACGCAGTATTTT.

Worth noting for this clone: Sequence at one end of the junction differs from germline and may be a read error. This chain uses TRBV7-9 with TRBJ2-1; 7 nucleotides agree with TRBD1. This CDR3 comprises 14 residues. CDR1 and CDR2 from the germline V gene are SEHNR and FQNEAQ (reference sequence). The CDR3 sequence: CASSQGQTYSEQFF. Here the CDR3 DNA reads TGTGCCAGCAGCCAGGGACAGACCTACAGTGAGCAGTTCTTC.